What follows are 14 T cell receptor beta chains derived from one specimen sequenced in a study of blood T cell repertoires in COVID-19. Using immunoSEQ multiplex PCR, the repertoire was profiled, and TCRdb retains in-frame clones only, with some absent. The table includes 310,000 or so clones, around 85% detected once. The material sequenced was peripheral blood. These receptors were obtained from a woman under 40 who had recovered from COVID-19.

V gene TRBV6-1 combines with J gene TRBJ2-1; D not certain. Germline CDR1 reads MNHNS; CDR2 reads SASEGT. The V end was cut by 2 bases, the J end by 5 bases, with 7 bases between. The CDR3 is made up of 13 amino acids. The CDR3 region is CASSETLDNEQFF. The CDR3 coding sequence is TGTGCCAGCAGTGAAACGCTAGACAATGAGCAGTTCTTC.

The chain joins TRBV7-8 to TRBJ2-2; 12 nucleotides line up with TRBD2. Germline V gene sequence: CDR1 SGHVS, CDR2 FQNEAQ. The CDR3 has 17 residues. V was clipped by 0 bases and J by 4 bases; unmatched bases: 3. CDR3 nucleotides: TGTGCCAGCAGCTTAGCGCCTAGCGGGAGGGGCACCGGGGAGCTGTTTTTT. Translation gives CASSLAPSGRGTGELFF.

The chain carries TRBV4-2 and TRBJ1-2; D gene ambiguous. CDR1 is LGHNA, CDR2 YNFKEQ, per germline. The CDR3 covers 15 residues. V was clipped by 2 bases and J by 4 bases, with 14 bases between them. The CDR3 coding sequence is TGTGCCAGCAGCCAATCGGGTGGAGGGAGCTATGGCTACACCTTC. Its protein product is CASSQSGGGSYGYTF.

This clone was counted ten times or more. The chain is built from TRBV11-2 and TRBJ2-7; D is uncertain. The germline CDR1 and CDR2 sequences are SGHAT and FQNNGV. V was trimmed by 2 bases and J by 3 bases, leaving 5 bases between them. The CDR3 loop spans 12 amino acids. The CDR3 DNA is TGTGCCAGCAGCTTATCCAACTACGAGCAGTACTTC. The encoded protein is CASSLSNYEQYF.

The chain uses TRBV12-3 or TRBV12-4 and TRBJ1-2, with D hard to call. The CDR3 is 11 amino acids. Trimming removed 6 bases at V and 4 bases at J, with 6 bases between. CDR3 in DNA: TGTGCCAGCAGGGCCAGCTATGGCTACACCTTC. Its translation is CASRASYGYTF.

CDR3 sequence reads: CASSQVQGYEQYF. The DNA of the CDR3 is TGCGCCAGCAGCCAGGTACAGGGGTACGAGCAGTACTTC. The chain has TRBV4-3 and TRBJ2-7, with 7 positions matching TRBD1. Germline CDR1 is LGHNA and CDR2 is YSLEER. The junction had 3 bases not matched to a gene; V was cut back by 3 bases and J by 4 bases. CDR3 length: 13 amino acids.

This clone was observed a few times. This chain links TRBV6-5 with TRBJ2-1; the D is unclear. The CDR3 sequence is 15 residues long. Germline V gives CDR1 MNHEY, CDR2 SVGAGI. V was shortened by 2 bases and J by 1 base, with 9 bases between the two germline ends. The CDR3 coding sequence is TGTGCCAGCAGTTACGGGCAGCCTTCCTACAATGAGCAGTTCTTC. Translating gives CASSYGQPSYNEQFF.

This chain connects TRBV6-4 to TRBJ2-7; D ambiguous. This CDR3 region has 13 residues. The V end lost 7 bases, the J end lost 6 bases, and 16 bases lay between the germline ends. CDR1 is MRHNA, CDR2 SNTAGT, per germline. This CDR3 is CASTAGLLGEQYF. The CDR3 coding sequence is TGTGCCAGCACCGCCGGCCTTCTAGGCGAGCAGTACTTC.

V usage is TRBV6-5 and J usage is TRBJ2-7, with 8 bases fitting TRBD2. There are 15 residues in the CDR3. The germline gives CDR1 MNHEY, CDR2 SVGAGI. V lost 5 bases and J lost 1; bases outside the gene matches: 7. Written as DNA, the CDR3 is TGTGCCAGCAGTCGGGAGCGGGAGTCTTCCTACGAGCAGTACTTC. Translating gives CASSRERESSYEQYF.

The chain is built from TRBV28 and TRBJ1-5; D might be TRBD1 (6 bases). The germline V and J ends were trimmed by 3 bases and 2 bases, with 14 bases remaining between them. The CDR3 runs 16 residues. Germline V gene lookup returns CDR1 MDHEN and CDR2 SYDVKM. CDR3 sequence reads: CASSFRRGGGNQPQHF. CDR3 in DNA: TGTGCCAGCAGTTTTAGAAGGGGGGGTGGCAATCAGCCCCAGCATTTT.

The rearrangement uses TRBV27 and TRBJ1-5, with D perhaps matching TRBD1 (6 bases). Trimming cost V 0 bases and J 5 bases, with 11 bases left between them. This CDR3 is built from 15 residues. CDR1 and CDR2 from the germline V gene are MNHEY and SMNVEV (reference sequence). In DNA form, the CDR3 reads TGTGCCAGCAGTTTATCGACAGGTTTGTATCAGCCCCAGCATTTT. This codes for CASSLSTGLYQPQHF.

V gene TRBV9 combines with J gene TRBJ2-7; TRBD1 matches at 7 bases. CDR3 length: 15 residues. CDR1 and CDR2 from the germline V gene are SGDLS and YYNGEE. The V and J ends lost 0 bases and 2 bases, in that order; junction bases with no gene match: 5. In DNA, the CDR3 is TGTGCCAGCAGCGTAGCTACAGGGGCAGCCTACGAGCAGTACTTC. Protein: CASSVATGAAYEQYF. Supplemented by reference TRBV9 and TRBJ2-7, the full variable domain reads DSGVTQTPKHLITATGQRVTLRCSPRSGDLSVYWYQQSLDQGLQFLIQYYNGEERAKGNILERFSAQQFPDLHSELNLSSLELGDSALYFCASSVATGAAYEQYFGPGTRLTVT.

The chain employs TRBV10-2 and TRBJ1-5; 7 bases fit TRBD1. This CDR3 region has 13 residues. The germline CDR1 and CDR2 sequences are WSHSY and SAAADI. Losses at the gene ends were 6 bases for V and 7 bases for J; bases not matched to a gene: 6. This chain's CDR3 is CASSDRVNQPQHF. CDR3 in DNA: TGCGCCAGCAGCGACAGGGTCAACCAGCCCCAGCATTTT.

The rearrangement links TRBV5-4 to TRBJ1-1; 7 bases align to TRBD1. Trimming cost V 4 bases and J 1 base; bases outside gene matches: 4. In germline, CDR1 is SGHNT, CDR2 YYREEE (reference sequence). This CDR3 is built from 14 residues. CDR3 sequence: CASSPRDRNTEAFF. CDR3 nucleotide sequence: TGTGCCAGCAGCCCCCGGGACAGGAACACTGAAGCTTTCTTT. The complete variable domain, with remaining parts taken from reference TRBV5-4 and TRBJ1-1, reads ETGVTQSPTHLIKTRGQQVTLRCSSQSGHNTVSWYQQALGQGPQFIFQYYREEENGRGNFPPRFSGLQFPNYSSELNVNALELDDSALYLCASSPRDRNTEAFFGQGTRLTVV.